The 17 T cell receptor beta chains reported below all come from one sample, sequenced in a study of CDR3 diversity in severe acne. TCRdb used MiXCR to reprocess the PCR reads, holding one entry per CDR3 protein. Of about 100,000 distinct CDR3 sequences detected, under 60% appear once; the ten largest clones hold approximately 13%. The material sequenced was blood. The receptors were sampled from a male donor with acne.

This chain uses TRBV29-1 with TRBJ2-7, with D hard to call. V lost 4 bases and J 2 bases, leaving 9 bases between the germline ends. There are 12 residues in the CDR3. The germline V gene has CDR1 SQVTM and CDR2 ANQGSEA. CDR3 sequence (DNA): TGCAGCGTTGGTGGAAATACCTACGAGCAGTACTTC. Translated, it gives CSVGGNTYEQYF.

This clonotype was counted a few times. CDR3 coding DNA: TGTGCCAGCAGTTTAGGGACTAGCGGGAGTAATGAGCAGTTCTTC. This codes for CASSLGTSGSNEQFF. V and J are TRBV27 and TRBJ2-1, with 14 positions matching TRBD2. Germline CDR1 MNHEY, CDR2 SMNVEV (reference sequence). The V and J ends lost 2 bases and 7 bases, in that order; junction bases with no gene match: 1. The CDR3 contains 15 residues.

This clonotype came up many times. Here the CDR3 DNA reads TGTGCCAGCAGTCACGGACAGGGCTCGGCTCGATACACCTTC. Translating gives CASSHGQGSARYTF. This chain joins TRBV12-3 or TRBV12-4 and TRBJ1-2; 8 bases align to TRBD1. The CDR3 totals 14 residues. Trimming at V came to 5 bases and at J to 11 bases, leaving 13 bases not matched to a gene.

This clonotype was seen only a few times. The CDR3 DNA reads TGTGCCAGCAGTCCAACCAGCGGGCAAGAGACCCAGTACTTC. It encodes CASSPTSGQETQYF. The chain links TRBV2 to TRBJ2-5, with a tentative D call TRBD2 (6 bases). Per the germline V gene, CDR1 is SNHLY and CDR2 is FYNNEI. Trimming pared 5 bases from V and 2 bases from J, leaving 12 bases between. The CDR3 is made up of 14 amino acids.

The V and J genes are TRBV9 and TRBJ2-2; D perhaps matches TRBD1 (5 bases). This CDR3 spans 13 amino acids. Germline V CDR1 and CDR2: SGDLS, YYNGEE. Trimming took off 6 bases at V and 5 bases at J, with 11 bases between the two ends. In DNA, the CDR3 is TGTGCCAGCACGCCAGGGTTGACCGGGGAGCTGTTTTTT. The encoded protein is CASTPGLTGELFF.

The chain links TRBV29-1 to TRBJ1-5; D remains unclear. This CDR3 is built from 12 residues. From germline, CDR1 is SQVTM and CDR2 ANQGSEA. Trimming took off 4 bases at V and 1 base at J, with 5 bases between the two ends. The CDR3 is CSVGGSNQPQHF. For the CDR3, the DNA is TGCAGCGTTGGCGGCAGCAATCAGCCCCAGCATTTT.

In this sample, this clonotype turned up many times. Written as DNA, the CDR3 is TGTGCCAGCAGTTACTCGGTCAGAGGCTCCTACAATGAGCAGTTCTTC. Protein: CASSYSVRGSYNEQFF. The chain is built from TRBV6-6 and TRBJ2-1; D remains unclear. Germline V gene sequence: CDR1 MNHNY, CDR2 SVGAGI (reference sequence). V was cut by 0 bases and J by 0 bases, with 9 bases left in between. This CDR3 is 16 amino acids long.

This chain links TRBV9 with TRBJ1-1; D call uncertain. The CDR3 contains 17 residues. CDR1 is SGDLS, CDR2 YYNGEE, per germline. Deletions cut 1 base from V and 0 bases from J, with 16 bases between. The CDR3 loop is CASSVTPQTRMNTEAFF. CDR3 DNA sequence: TGTGCCAGCAGCGTAACCCCCCAGACACGTATGAACACTGAAGCTTTCTTT.

About this clonotype itself: This could be a read error, since a much larger clone is one nucleotide away. Without the conserved terminal phenylalanine or tryptophan, this CDR3 likely stems from a read error. The chain links TRBV20-1 to TRBJ2-4; 9 bases fit TRBD1. This CDR3 contains 14 residues. CDR1 and CDR2 (germline): DFQATT, SNEGSKA (reference sequence). V gave up 0 bases and J gave up 8 bases; unmatched junction bases: 5. CDR3 coding DNA: TGCAGTGCTAGAGAGCGAAGGGACAGGGACATTCAGTACTCC. This translates into CSARERRDRDIQYS.

The rearrangement joins TRBV10-2 to TRBJ2-7; D is possibly TRBD1 (5 bases). CDR1 WSHSY and CDR2 SAAADI come from the germline V gene. V lost 3 bases and J 2 bases, leaving 11 bases between the germline ends. This CDR3 comprises 14 residues. CDR3 nucleotides: TGCGCCAGCAGTGATCATCAGGGCCCCTACGAGCAGTACTTC. Amino acids: CASSDHQGPYEQYF.

This clonotype is deemed medium-sized. The chain links TRBV5-1 to TRBJ2-2; maybe TRBD2 (6 bases). V was clipped by 0 bases and J by 4 bases, with 10 bases between them. This CDR3 comprises 15 residues. Germline V gives CDR1 SGHRS, CDR2 YFSETQ. The CDR3, as DNA: TGCGCCAGCAGCTTGGGCGGGACGGGCACCGGGGAGCTGTTTTTT. Encoded protein: CASSLGGTGTGELFF.

The V call is TRBV20-1, the J call TRBJ2-7; no clear D gene. V was clipped by 6 bases and J by 2 bases, with 23 bases between them. Germline CDR1 DFQATT, CDR2 SNEGSKA (reference sequence). The CDR3 sequence is 16 residues long. This chain's CDR3 is CSAPPQDRQQPYEQYF. CDR3 in DNA: TGCAGTGCACCTCCCCAGGATCGGCAGCAGCCCTACGAGCAGTACTTC.

The chain carries TRBV10-3 and TRBJ2-5; 11 nucleotides match TRBD1. Germline V CDR1 and CDR2: ENHRY, SYGVKD. The CDR3 consists of 15 residues. After removal of 10 bases from V and 4 bases from J, the junction contained 11 bases not matched to a gene. CDR3 amino acids: CASSHGTGGSETQYF. In nucleotides, the CDR3 is TGTGCCAGCAGCCACGGGACAGGGGGGTCAGAGACCCAGTACTTC.

The chain is built from TRBV9 and TRBJ2-5, with D tentatively TRBD2 (6 bases). This CDR3 contains 15 residues. The V and J ends lost 4 bases and 3 bases respectively, with 16 bases between them. Germline V gene data show CDR1 as SGDLS and CDR2 as YYNGEE. This chain's CDR3 is CASSSSGTDEETQYF. The CDR3 DNA reads TGTGCCAGCAGCTCAAGTGGGACTGACGAAGAGACCCAGTACTTC.

This clonotype occurred many times. The CDR3 DNA reads TGTGCCAGCAGCTTAGCAGGGACAGCAAACTTGAAAGCTTTCTTT. Protein sequence: CASSLAGTANLKAFF. This chain links TRBV7-2 with TRBJ1-1, with 7 bases identical to TRBD1. Germline V CDR1 and CDR2: SGHTA, FQGNSA. The ends lost 0 bases at V and 9 bases at J; junction bases unmatched: 10. The CDR3 has 15 residues.

On this clonotype itself: This is likely a read error, given that the CDR3 carries no conserved phenylalanine or tryptophan at its end. The gene calls are TRBV6-5 and TRBJ2-7; maybe TRBD1 (6 bases). CDR1 and CDR2 (germline): MNHEY, SVGAGI. The CDR3 spans 15 residues. V was pared by 10 bases and J by 4 bases, with 23 bases between. CDR3 sequence (DNA): TGTGCCACCGACAAATCCGGGGCAGGGGATTACGAGCAGTACCTC. Translated, it gives CATDKSGAGDYEQYL.

This clonotype appeared many times. The V and J genes are TRBV4-1 and TRBJ2-7, with D perhaps assigned TRBD1 or TRBD2 (5 bases each). There are 15 residues in the CDR3. Per the germline V gene, CDR1 is MGHRA and CDR2 is YSYEKL. The V end was cut by 1 base, the J end by 4 bases, with 14 bases between. The CDR3 reads CASSQVRDEYYEQYF. Here the CDR3 DNA reads TGCGCCAGCAGCCAAGTCCGGGACGAATATTACGAGCAGTACTTC.